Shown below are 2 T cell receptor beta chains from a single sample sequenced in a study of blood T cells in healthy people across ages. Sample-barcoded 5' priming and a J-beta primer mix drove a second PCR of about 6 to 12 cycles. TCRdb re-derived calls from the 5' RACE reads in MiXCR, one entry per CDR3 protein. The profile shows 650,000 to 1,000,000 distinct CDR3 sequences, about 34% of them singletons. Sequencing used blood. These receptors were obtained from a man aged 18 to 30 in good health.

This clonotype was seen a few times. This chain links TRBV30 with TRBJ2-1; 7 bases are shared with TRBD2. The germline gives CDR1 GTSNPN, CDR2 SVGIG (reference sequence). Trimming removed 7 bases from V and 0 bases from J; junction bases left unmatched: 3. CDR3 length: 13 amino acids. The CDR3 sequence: CAYGGSSYNEQFF. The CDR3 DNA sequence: TGTGCCTACGGGGGGAGCTCCTACAATGAGCAGTTCTTC.

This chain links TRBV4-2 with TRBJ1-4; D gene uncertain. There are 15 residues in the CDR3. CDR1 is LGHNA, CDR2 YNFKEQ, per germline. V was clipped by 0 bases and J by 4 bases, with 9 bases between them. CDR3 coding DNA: TGTGCCAGCAGCCAAGATTTCGGTTATAATGAAAAACTGTTTTTT. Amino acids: CASSQDFGYNEKLFF.